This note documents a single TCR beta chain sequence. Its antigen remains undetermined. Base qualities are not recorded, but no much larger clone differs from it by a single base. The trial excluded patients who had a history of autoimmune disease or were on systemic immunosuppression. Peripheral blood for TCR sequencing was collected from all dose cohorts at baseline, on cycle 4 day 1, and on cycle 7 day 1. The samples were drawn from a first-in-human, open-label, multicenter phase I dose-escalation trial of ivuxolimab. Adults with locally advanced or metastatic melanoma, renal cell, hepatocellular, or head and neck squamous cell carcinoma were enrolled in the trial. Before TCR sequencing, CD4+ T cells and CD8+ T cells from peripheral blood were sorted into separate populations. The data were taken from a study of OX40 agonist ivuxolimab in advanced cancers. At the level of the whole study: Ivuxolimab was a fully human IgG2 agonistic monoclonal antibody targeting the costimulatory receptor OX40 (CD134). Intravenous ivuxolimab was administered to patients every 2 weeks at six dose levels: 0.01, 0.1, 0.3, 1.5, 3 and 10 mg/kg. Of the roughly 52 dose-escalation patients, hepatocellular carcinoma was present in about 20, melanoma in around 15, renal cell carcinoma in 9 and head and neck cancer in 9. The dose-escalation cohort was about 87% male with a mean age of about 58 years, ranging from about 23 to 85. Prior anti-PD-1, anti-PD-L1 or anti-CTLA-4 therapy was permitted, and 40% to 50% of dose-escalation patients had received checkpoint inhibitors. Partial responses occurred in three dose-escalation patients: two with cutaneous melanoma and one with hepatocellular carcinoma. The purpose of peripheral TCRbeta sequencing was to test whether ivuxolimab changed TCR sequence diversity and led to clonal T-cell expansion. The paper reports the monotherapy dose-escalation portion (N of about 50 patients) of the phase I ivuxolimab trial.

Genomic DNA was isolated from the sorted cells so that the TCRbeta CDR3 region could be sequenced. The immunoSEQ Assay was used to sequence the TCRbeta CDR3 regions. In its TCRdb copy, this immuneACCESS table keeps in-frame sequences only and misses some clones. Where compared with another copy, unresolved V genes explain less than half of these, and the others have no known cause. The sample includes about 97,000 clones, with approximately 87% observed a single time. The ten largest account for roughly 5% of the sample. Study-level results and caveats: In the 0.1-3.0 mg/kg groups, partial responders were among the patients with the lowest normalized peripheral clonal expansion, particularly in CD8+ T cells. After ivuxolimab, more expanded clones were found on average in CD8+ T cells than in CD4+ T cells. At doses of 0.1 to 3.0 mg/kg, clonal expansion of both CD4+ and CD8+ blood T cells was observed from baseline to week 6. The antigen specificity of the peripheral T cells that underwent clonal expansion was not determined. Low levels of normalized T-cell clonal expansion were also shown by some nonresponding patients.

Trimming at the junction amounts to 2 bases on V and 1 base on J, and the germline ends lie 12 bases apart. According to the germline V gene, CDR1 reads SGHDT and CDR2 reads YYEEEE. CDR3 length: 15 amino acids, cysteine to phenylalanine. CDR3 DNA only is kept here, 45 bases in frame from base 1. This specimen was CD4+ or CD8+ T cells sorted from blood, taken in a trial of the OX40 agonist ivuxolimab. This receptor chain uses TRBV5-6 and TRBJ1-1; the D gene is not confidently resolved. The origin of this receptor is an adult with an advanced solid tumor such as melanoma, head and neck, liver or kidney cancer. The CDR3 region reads CASSFRWGWNTEAFF. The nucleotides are TGTGCCAGCAGCTTTCGATGGGGTTGGAACACTGAAGCTTTCTTT.